This T cell receptor beta chain was profiled in a study of tumor and adjacent non-tumor tissue in lung cancer. Study background: Aged roughly 30 to 85 years, patients included nine to eleven men and about five women with stage I to III disease. Some 4.2 million productive TCRbeta reads were obtained per sample on average.

The library came from three nested PCR rounds adapted from ARM-PCR protocols. TCRdb reprocessed the multiplex PCR reads via MiXCR and lists one record per CDR3 protein. The data show approximately 100,000 distinct CDR3 sequences, 62% seen once. RNA was extracted from bulk tissue without any cell sorting. This non-tumor lung sample came from over 3 cm beyond the tumor edge. Deletions cut 1 base from V and 10 bases from J, with 23 bases between. The germline gives CDR1 SGHAT, CDR2 FQNNGV. The CDR3 contains 17 residues. Sequencing input: distant non-tumor lung tissue. This TCR came from a man aged 60-69 years with non-small cell lung cancer. The chain links TRBV11-2 to TRBJ2-1; perhaps TRBD2 as D (6 bases). This CDR3 reads CASSLVGGLPYGGEQFF. The CDR3 DNA reads TGTGCCAGCAGCTTAGTGGGGGGACTGCCTTATGGAGGGGAGCAGTTCTTC.